This TCR beta chain came from a study of relationships among human T cell subsets. V was pared by 7 bases and J by 8 bases, with 14 bases between. This CDR3 is built from 12 residues. Germline-derived CDR1 and CDR2 are MNHNS and SASEGT. The CD45RA-negative fraction was bead-selected with anti-CD45RO to obtain memory T cells. T cell subsets were isolated with magnetic beads coated with subset-specific monoclonal antibodies. Worth noting for this clonotype: Its target is unknown.

From mRNA, alpha and beta CDR3 regions were amplified using semiquantitative ARM-PCR. ARM-PCR used tagged nested gene-specific primers, then communal superprimers for exponential amplification. TCRdb re-derived calls from the multiplex PCR reads in MiXCR, one entry per CDR3 protein. The table lists thousands of distinct CDR3 sequences, 50% to 60% of them singletons. The study, taken as a whole, reports: Many CDR3s were shared across Th1, Th2 and regulatory subsets. Over 60% of CD8+ cytotoxic sequences came from clones with over 100 reads. V, D, J usage, CDR3 length and N-additions were similar across seven subsets.

The receptor comes from a man in his forties in good health. The chain combines TRBV6-1 with TRBJ1-1; no reliable D call. The specimen was memory T cells sorted from blood. CDR3 region: CASNNGGLEAFF. The CDR3 DNA reads as TGTGCCAGCAACAACGGAGGGCTGGAAGCTTTCTTT.